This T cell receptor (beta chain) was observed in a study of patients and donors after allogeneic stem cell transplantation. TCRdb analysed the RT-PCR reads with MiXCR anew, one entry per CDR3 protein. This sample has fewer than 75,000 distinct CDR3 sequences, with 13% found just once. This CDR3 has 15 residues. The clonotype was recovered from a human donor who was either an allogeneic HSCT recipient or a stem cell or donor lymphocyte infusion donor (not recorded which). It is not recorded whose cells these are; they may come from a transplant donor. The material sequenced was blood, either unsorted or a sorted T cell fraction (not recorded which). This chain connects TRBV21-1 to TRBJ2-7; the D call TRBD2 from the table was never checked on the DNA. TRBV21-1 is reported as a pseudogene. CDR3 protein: CASSNLSSRRHEQYF. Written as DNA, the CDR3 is TGTGCCAGCAGCAATTTGTCTAGCAGGAGGCATGAGCAGTACTTC.